The sequence of this T cell receptor beta chain was determined in a study of blood T cell repertoires in COVID-19. Looking at the study overall: T cells, B-cell-depleted T cells, or PBMCs provided the cDNA or gDNA that served as material.

The junction had 7 bases not matched to a gene; V was cut back by 3 bases and J by 2 bases. The CDR3 loop spans 16 amino acids. Germline CDR1 is MNHNS and CDR2 is SASEGT. TCRdb's copy holds only in-frame clones and misses some; the assay was immunoSEQ multiplex PCR. The sample has 130,000 or so clones; approximately 86% are singletons. The chain recombines TRBV6-1 with TRBJ1-5; 7 positions match TRBD1. Sequenced material: peripheral blood. The sequence derives from a woman aged 55 to 70 with acute or convalescent COVID-19. CDR3 DNA: TGTGCCAGCAGTGAGGGCACAGGGGTTGGCAATCAGCCCCAGCATTTT. This gives the protein CASSEGTGVGNQPQHF.